This passage covers 25 T cell receptor beta chains from one sample sequenced in a study of a mutant IDH1 vaccine in newly diagnosed glioma. The table came from immunoSEQ multiplex PCR; TCRdb's copy has only in-frame clones and leaves some out. The sample lists some 130,000 clones; about four fifths were seen once. No antigens are known for them. The time point: week 11, during vaccination. Every vaccination contained 300 ug of the mutant IDH1 20-mer peptide and was paired with topical imiquimod. The source material was PBMCs, sampled from a glioma patient whose treatment included an IDH1 peptide vaccine. The receptors were sampled from a man aged 35 to 55 with glioma.

The CDR3 bases are TGTGCCAGCAGCCCAATGACAGGGCGGAATTCACCCCTCCACTTT. Translated, it gives CASSPMTGRNSPLHF. This sequence joins TRBV7-2 and TRBJ1-6; 7 bases line up with TRBD1. The CDR3 runs to 15 residues. Germline CDR1 SGHTA, CDR2 FQGNSA. V shed 5 bases, J shed 7 bases, and the junction held 8 bases outside the gene matches.

The chain joins TRBV6-1 to TRBJ1-1; TRBD1 agrees at 9 bases. The CDR3 has 12 residues. Germline lookup yields CDR1 MNHNS and CDR2 SASEGT. The V segment lost 6 bases and the J segment 11 bases; nucleotides outside the gene matches: 7. CDR3 protein: CASSTDRGEAFF. The CDR3 DNA follows: TGTGCCAGCAGCACGGACAGGGGAGAGGCTTTCTTT.

V gene TRBV6-6 combines with J gene TRBJ2-5; D is ambiguous. Trimming removed 6 bases at V and 5 bases at J, with 13 bases between. Germline V gene data show CDR1 as MNHNY and CDR2 as SVGAGI (reference sequence). CDR3 size: 13 residues. Written as DNA, the CDR3 is TGTGCCAGCAGGTTTGGTCTGGCGGAGACCCAGTACTTC. Protein sequence: CASRFGLAETQYF.

The gene calls are TRBV5-4 and TRBJ1-5, with TRBD1 as a possible D gene (5 bases). V gave up 8 bases and J gave up 2 bases, with 8 bases separating them. CDR3 length: 12 residues. Looked up from germline, CDR1 is SGHNT and CDR2 is YYREEE (reference sequence). DNA for the CDR3: TGTGCCAGTGGGGGTGGCAATCAGCCCCAGCATTTT. Residues: CASGGGNQPQHF. Together with reference TRBV5-4 and TRBJ1-5, the CDR3 gives the full variable domain: ETGVTQSPTHLIKTRGQQVTLRCSSQSGHNTVSWYQQALGQGPQFIFQYYREEENGRGNFPPRFSGLQFPNYSSELNVNALELDDSALYLCASGGGNQPQHFGDGTRLSIL.

The chain uses TRBV11-3 and TRBJ2-1, with 13 bases identical to TRBD2. CDR1 and CDR2 (germline): SGHNT, YENEEA. This CDR3 is built from 17 residues. Germline trimming cut 5 bases from V and 1 base from J; bases unmatched to any gene: 5. CDR3 residues: CASSLRTSGGSYNEQFF. The CDR3 DNA reads TGTGCCAGCAGCCTCCGGACTAGCGGGGGTTCCTACAATGAGCAGTTCTTC.

The genes are TRBV6-5 and TRBJ2-2; perhaps D is TRBD1 or TRBD2 (5 bases each). CDR1 and CDR2 (germline): MNHEY, SVGAGI. CDR3 length: 14 residues. The V and J ends lost 3 bases and 6 bases respectively, with 11 bases between them. CDR3 in amino acids: CASSYIWGPGELFF. The CDR3 coding sequence is TGTGCCAGCAGTTATATTTGGGGACCCGGGGAGCTGTTTTTT.

The chain is built from TRBV4-2 and TRBJ1-1; D is possibly TRBD1 (5 bases). CDR1 and CDR2 (germline): LGHNA, YNFKEQ. V dropped 5 bases and J dropped 0 bases, with 19 bases sitting between them. The CDR3 loop spans 17 amino acids. In DNA form, the CDR3 reads TGTGCCAGCAGCTCTACGGGGACGGGATATATGAACACTGAAGCTTTCTTT. It codes for CASSSTGTGYMNTEAFF.

This sequence joins TRBV4-2 and TRBJ2-4, with D maybe TRBD2 (5 bases). Germline V gives CDR1 LGHNA, CDR2 YNFKEQ. The CDR3 length is 13 residues. Trimming removed 4 bases at V and 8 bases at J, with 12 bases between. CDR3 nucleotide sequence: TGTGCCAGCAGCCTGACCGACGGGGACATTCAGTACTTC. It codes for CASSLTDGDIQYF.

The chain has TRBV4-1 and TRBJ1-3; TRBD1 aligns across 10 bases. The CDR3 totals 20 residues. After removal of 0 bases from V and 2 bases from J, the junction contained 13 bases not matched to a gene. Germline values: CDR1 MGHRA, CDR2 YSYEKL. CDR3 nucleotide sequence: TGCGCCAGCAGCCAAGATCGGGGGACAGGGGTTGGGATCCCTGGAAACACCATATATTTT. Translated, it gives CASSQDRGTGVGIPGNTIYF.

The table lists this clone with a count of one. The chain uses TRBV5-6 and TRBJ2-1; 8 nucleotides match TRBD1. V dropped 3 bases and J dropped 6; count of bases not matched to a gene: 17. The CDR3 runs 18 residues. Germline V gene sequence: CDR1 SGHDT, CDR2 YYEEEE. The CDR3 loop reads CASSWGPKPGQALNEQFF. The CDR3 region has the DNA TGTGCCAGCAGCTGGGGACCCAAACCGGGACAGGCCCTCAATGAGCAGTTCTTC.

The chain is built from TRBV6-5 and TRBJ1-2; D is unclear. Trimming cost V 6 bases and J 1 base, with 15 bases left between them. The V gene's germline CDR1 is MNHEY and CDR2 SVGAGI. This CDR3 has 15 residues. This chain's CDR3 is CASSSRDWGNYGYTF. CDR3 DNA: TGTGCCAGCAGCTCACGAGATTGGGGTAACTATGGCTACACCTTC.

The V and J genes are TRBV6-5 and TRBJ1-1; the D is unclear. Per the germline V gene, CDR1 is MNHEY and CDR2 is SVGAGI. V was trimmed by 0 bases and J by 6 bases, leaving 8 bases between them. The CDR3 loop spans 13 amino acids. The CDR3 loop reads CASSYSNRSEAFF. The CDR3, as DNA: TGTGCCAGCAGTTACTCGAACAGATCTGAAGCTTTCTTT.

The chain carries TRBV6-6 and TRBJ1-4, with 12 bases identical to TRBD1. The germline V gene has CDR1 MNHNY and CDR2 SVGAGI (reference sequence). The CDR3 is 13 amino acids. V was clipped by 8 bases and J by 8 bases; unmatched bases: 3. For the CDR3, the DNA is TGTGCCAGCGGGGACAGGGGGCGAGAAAAACTGTTTTTT. Translated: CASGDRGREKLFF.

In its sample, this clone was seen a few times. The CDR3 sequence is CASSQEGSQPQHF. The CDR3 region has the DNA TGTGCCAGCAGCCAAGAAGGGTCTCAGCCCCAGCATTTT. The chain links TRBV4-2 to TRBJ1-5; D gene unclear. The germline V gene encodes CDR1 LGHNA and CDR2 YNFKEQ. With 0 bases removed from V and 6 bases from J, the gap between germline ends came to 6 bases. This CDR3 has 13 residues.

The chain joins TRBV28 to TRBJ1-5, with a possible D match to TRBD1 (6 bases). Germline-derived CDR1 and CDR2 are MDHEN and SYDVKM. The CDR3 extends over 15 amino acids. The germline V and J ends were trimmed by 1 base and 3 bases, with 10 bases remaining between them. CDR3 protein: CASSLLTGFNQPQHF. CDR3 bases: TGTGCCAGCAGTTTATTGACAGGATTCAATCAGCCCCAGCATTTT. Using reference TRBV28 and TRBJ1-5 for the parts outside the CDR3, the full variable domain is DVKVTQSSRYLVKRTGEKVFLECVQDMDHENMFWYRQDPGLGLRLIYFSYDVKMKEKGDIPEGYSVSREKKERFSLILESASTNQTSMYLCASSLLTGFNQPQHFGDGTRLSIL.

The DNA of the CDR3 is TGCGCCAGCAGTGGAGGGGGGCAGGGGCAGCCCCAGCATTTT. Protein: CASSGGGQGQPQHF. This chain uses TRBV10-2 with TRBJ1-5, with a tentative D call TRBD1 (6 bases). The CDR3 length is 14 residues. Deletions cut 4 bases from V and 7 bases from J, with 14 bases between. Germline CDR1 and CDR2: WSHSY and SAAADI.

Only a few counts were recorded for this clone. This chain links TRBV27 with TRBJ1-2, with D unclear. The germline gives CDR1 MNHEY, CDR2 SMNVEV (reference sequence). V was pared by 5 bases and J by 1 base, with 14 bases between. The CDR3 is made up of 15 amino acids. The CDR3 DNA reads TGTGCCAGCAGTCCTGGACCGCTGTTTAACTATGGCTACACCTTC. Translated: CASSPGPLFNYGYTF.

V usage is TRBV6-5 and J usage is TRBJ2-1; TRBD2 matches 13 bases. Losses at the gene ends were 6 bases for V and 4 bases for J; bases not matched to a gene: 3. Germline CDR1 is MNHEY and CDR2 is SVGAGI. The CDR3 contains 15 residues. The CDR3 nucleotides read TGTGCCAGCAGCCCGACTAGCGGGAGGTACAATGAGCAGTTCTTC. Protein: CASSPTSGRYNEQFF.

In this sample, this clone turned up once. This chain joins TRBV6-5 and TRBJ2-2, with D maybe TRBD2 (5 bases). CDR3 size: 15 residues. The germline gives CDR1 MNHEY, CDR2 SVGAGI. V lost 2 bases to trimming and J lost 2 bases, with 9 bases between them. The CDR3 coding sequence is TGTGCCAGCAGTTACGGAGCGGCTAACACCGGGGAGCTGTTTTTT. Translated, it gives CASSYGAANTGELFF.

This chain uses TRBV29-1 with TRBJ2-3; possible D gene TRBD2, 7 bases. There are 15 residues in the CDR3. Germline CDR1 and CDR2: SQVTM and ANQGSEA. V was clipped by 2 bases and J by 0 bases, with 12 bases between them. For the CDR3, the DNA is TGCAGCGTTGAACACGGGGGGCAAAGCACAGATACGCAGTATTTT. The encoded protein is CSVEHGGQSTDTQYF.

The V call is TRBV5-1, the J call TRBJ2-7; 7 bases fit TRBD1. Germline lookup yields CDR1 SGHRS and CDR2 YFSETQ. Trimming took 4 bases from V and 4 from J; bases not matched to a gene: 14. The CDR3 covers 16 residues. CDR3 loop: CASSPALQGVLYEQYF. CDR3 bases: TGCGCCAGCAGCCCCGCTTTGCAGGGGGTCCTTTACGAGCAGTACTTC.

The chain recombines TRBV19 with TRBJ2-5; 8 nucleotides agree with TRBD2. From germline, CDR1 is LNHDA and CDR2 SQIVND (reference sequence). This CDR3 contains 15 residues. Trimming cost V 3 bases and J 5 bases; bases outside gene matches: 8. The CDR3 DNA reads as TGTGCCAGTAGTATGATCAGCGGGGGTGGGGAGACCCAGTACTTC. This sequence encodes CASSMISGGGETQYF.

The gene calls are TRBV5-6 and TRBJ2-7; 7 bases map to TRBD1. The CDR3 covers 14 residues. The V gene's germline CDR1 is SGHDT and CDR2 YYEEEE. J gave up 0 bases and V 4 bases, and 4 bases lay outside the gene matches. The CDR3 sequence: CASSDGQVSYEQYF. CDR3 nucleotide sequence: TGTGCCAGCAGCGACGGACAGGTCTCCTACGAGCAGTACTTC.

The rearrangement links TRBV30 to TRBJ1-5, with D possibly matching TRBD1 (6 bases). The germline CDR1 and CDR2 sequences are GTSNPN and SVGIG (reference sequence). The V and J ends lost 2 bases and 4 bases respectively, with 15 bases between them. The CDR3 covers 15 residues. CDR3: CAWSWGQRANQPQHF. CDR3 sequence (DNA): TGTGCCTGGAGTTGGGGACAAAGGGCGAATCAGCCCCAGCATTTT.

V and J are TRBV12-5 and TRBJ2-1, with 9 bases that match TRBD1. CDR3 size: 15 residues. Germline V lookup: CDR1 LGHNT, CDR2 FRNRAP. The ends lost 2 bases at V and 9 bases at J; junction bases unmatched: 8. The DNA for the CDR3 is TGTGCTAGTGGTTTGTTCCCGGGACAGGGCGCTGAGCAGTTCTTC. It translates to CASGLFPGQGAEQFF.